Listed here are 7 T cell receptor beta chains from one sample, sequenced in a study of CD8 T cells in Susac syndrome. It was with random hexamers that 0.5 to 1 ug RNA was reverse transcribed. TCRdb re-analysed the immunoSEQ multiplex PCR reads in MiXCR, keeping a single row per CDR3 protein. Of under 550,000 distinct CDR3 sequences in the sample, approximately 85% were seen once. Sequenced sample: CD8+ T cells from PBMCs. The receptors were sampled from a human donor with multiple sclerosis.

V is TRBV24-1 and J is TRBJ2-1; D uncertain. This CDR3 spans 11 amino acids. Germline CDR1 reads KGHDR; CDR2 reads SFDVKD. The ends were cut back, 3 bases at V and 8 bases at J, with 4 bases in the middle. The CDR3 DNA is TGTGCCACCAGTGATCGGGATGAGCAGTTCTTC. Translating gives CATSDRDEQFF.

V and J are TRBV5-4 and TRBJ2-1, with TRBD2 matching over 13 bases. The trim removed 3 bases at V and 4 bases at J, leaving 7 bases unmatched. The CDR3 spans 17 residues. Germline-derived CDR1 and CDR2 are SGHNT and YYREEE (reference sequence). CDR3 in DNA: TGTGCCAGCAGCTCACTAGCGGGGGGGCCGCAATACAATGAGCAGTTCTTC. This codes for CASSSLAGGPQYNEQFF.

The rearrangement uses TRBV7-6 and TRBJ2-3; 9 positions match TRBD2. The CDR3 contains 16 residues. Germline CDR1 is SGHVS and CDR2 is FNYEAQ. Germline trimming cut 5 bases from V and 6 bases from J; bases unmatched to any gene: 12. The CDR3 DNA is TGTGCCAGCAGCCCTAGCGGGGAGGGGTCAGGCGATACGCAGTATTTT. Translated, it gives CASSPSGEGSGDTQYF.

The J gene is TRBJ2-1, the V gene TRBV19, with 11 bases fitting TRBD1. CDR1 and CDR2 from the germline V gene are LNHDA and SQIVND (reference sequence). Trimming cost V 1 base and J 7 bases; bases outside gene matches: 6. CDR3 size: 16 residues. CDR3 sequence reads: CASSIVGQGAWNEQFF. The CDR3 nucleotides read TGTGCCAGTAGTATAGTAGGACAGGGGGCGTGGAATGAGCAGTTCTTC.

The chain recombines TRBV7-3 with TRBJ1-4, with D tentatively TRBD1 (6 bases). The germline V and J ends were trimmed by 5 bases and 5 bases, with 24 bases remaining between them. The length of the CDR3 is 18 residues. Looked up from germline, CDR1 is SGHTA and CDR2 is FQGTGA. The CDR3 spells CASSLLRSPIRGNEKLFF. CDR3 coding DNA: TGTGCCAGCAGCCTCCTAAGGTCCCCTATCAGGGGCAATGAAAAACTGTTTTTT. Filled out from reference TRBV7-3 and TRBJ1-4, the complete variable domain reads GAGVSQTPSNKVTEKGKYVELRCDPISGHTALYWYRQSLGQGPEFLIYFQGTGAADDSGLPNDRFFAVRPEGSVSTLKIQRTERGDSAVYLCASSLLRSPIRGNEKLFFGSGTQLSVL.

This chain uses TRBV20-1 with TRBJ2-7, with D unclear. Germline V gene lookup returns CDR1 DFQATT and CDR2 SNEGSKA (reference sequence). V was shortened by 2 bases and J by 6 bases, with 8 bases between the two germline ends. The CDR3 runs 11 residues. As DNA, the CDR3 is TGCAGTGCTAGACTTATGGGCGAGCAGTACTTC. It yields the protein CSARLMGEQYF.

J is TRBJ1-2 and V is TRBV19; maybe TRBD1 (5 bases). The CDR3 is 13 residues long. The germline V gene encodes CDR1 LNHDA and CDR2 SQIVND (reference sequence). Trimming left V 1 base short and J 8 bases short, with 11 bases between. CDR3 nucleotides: TGTGCCAGTAGTATAGTTCTAGGGGACGGCTACACCTTC. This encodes CASSIVLGDGYTF.